Sequencing of this T cell receptor (beta chain) was carried out in a study of T cell responses to AZD1222 COVID-19 vaccine. Regarding this clone: Its antigen remains unknown.

TCRdb keeps only in-frame clones here, not all; method: immunoSEQ multiplex PCR. The data contain 100,000 or so clones, around nine tenths of them singletons. Study findings and constraints: Donors in the cohort were predominantly white British and more often female, and clonal diversity was possibly underestimated. Spike as a whole was targeted by vaccine-associated CD4 TCRs, dominant at 160-218 and 743-854. Vaccination with two AZD1222 doses was followed by a rise in Spike-specific TCR breadth and depth.

Germline CDR1 and CDR2: SGHRS and YFSETQ. This CDR3 comprises 16 residues. V was clipped by 2 bases and J by 3 bases; unmatched bases: 7. This receptor was obtained from an adult in good health. The sequencing used peripheral blood, collected on day 0 of AZD1222 vaccination. The genes are TRBV5-1 and TRBJ1-5, with 8 bases lining up with TRBD1. DNA of the CDR3: TGCGCCAGCAGCTTATCCCCGGACAGGGACAATCAGCCCCAGCATTTT. Translated: CASSLSPDRDNQPQHF.